This T cell receptor (beta chain) was recovered during a study of shared clonotypes between healthy human individuals. The study, taken as a whole, reports: Generally, naive subsets came out with larger estimated richness than memory subsets.

Worth noting for this clone: Its target is unknown.

Authors' analysis steps: ImmunoSEQ supplied junction-only sequences lacking quality scores, so filtering was different. The table came from immunoSEQ multiplex PCR; TCRdb's copy has only in-frame clones and leaves some out. The D gene and trimming were derived from the DNA, and the V and J assignments and clone size from that table. Of around 1,900,000 clones listed, 80% to 95% are singletons. CDR1 is SGHAT, CDR2 FQNNGV, per germline. The CDR3 has 16 residues. With V trimmed by 3 bases and J by 3 bases, 6 bases remained unmatched. Selected positively for CCR7 and CD45RO-negative, naive CD8 cells excluded terminally differentiated effector memory CD45RA+ cells.

This receptor was obtained from a man aged 18 to 29 in good health. Some clones in this sample may be carry-over from other donors' samples. Input material: naive CD8+ T cells from PBMCs. V usage is TRBV11-2 and J usage is TRBJ2-3; 10 bases fit TRBD1. The CDR3 coding sequence is TGTGCCAGCAGCTTGGGACAGGGGTCCCAAACAGATACGCAGTATTTT. It translates to CASSLGQGSQTDTQYF.